These T cell receptor beta chains were read from a single sample in a study of vaccination effects on CD4 cells after COVID-19. Antigen specificity for these receptors is unknown. Libraries were prepared by immunoSEQ multiplex PCR; TCRdb keeps only in-frame clonotypes and omits some of them. The table has 20,000 to 25,000 clones, about 68% seen once. Sequenced here: CD4+ T cells from PBMCs cultured with HCoV-NL63 spike peptides, sampled before COVID-19 vaccination. The receptors were gathered from a human donor who received a COVID-19 vaccine. Both conserved end residues are part of each CDR3. D genes are given only for firm matches. Expanded clones get a size class; other rows say once, few or many, or leave the size out.

j_gene: TRBJ2-5
d_gene: NA
abundance: NA
v_gene: TRBV12-5
CDR3nt: TGTGCTAGTGGTTTGGTACTTGGTGGACTTAGACAAGAGACCCAGTACTTC
CDR3aa: CASGLVLGGLRQETQYF

j_gene: TRBJ1-2
d_gene: NA
abundance: few
v_gene: TRBV4-3
CDR3nt: TGCGCCAGCAGCCAACAGCTAAACTATGGCTACACCTTC
CDR3aa: CASSQQLNYGYTF

j_gene: TRBJ1-4
d_gene: NA
abundance: few
v_gene: TRBV10-3
CDR3nt: TGTGCCATCAGTGACGGTGGGGTGGACGAAAAACTGTTTTTT
CDR3aa: CAISDGGVDEKLFF

j_gene: TRBJ2-5
d_gene: NA
abundance: NA
v_gene: TRBV13
CDR3nt: TGTGCCAGCAGCTTCTACACGGGGGGCCAGACCCAGTACTTC
CDR3aa: CASSFYTGGQTQYF

j_gene: TRBJ1-2
d_gene: NA
abundance: NA
v_gene: TRBV6-5
CDR3nt: TGTGCCAGCAGTTACGGGCCAGATGGCTACACCTTC
CDR3aa: CASSYGPDGYTF

j_gene: TRBJ1-5
d_gene: NA
abundance: NA
v_gene: TRBV9
CDR3nt: TGTGCCAGCAGCGTTAGCGGGGGGATCAATCAGCCCCAGCATTTT
CDR3aa: CASSVSGGINQPQHF

j_gene: TRBJ1-2
d_gene: TRBD1
abundance: NA
v_gene: TRBV4-3
CDR3nt: TGCGCCAGCAGCAAGGGGGCCCTCCGGGATGGCTACACCTTC
CDR3aa: CASSKGALRDGYTF

j_gene: TRBJ1-6
d_gene: NA
abundance: NA
v_gene: TRBV11-2
CDR3nt: TGTGCCAGCAGCTTAGCCCCAGGATTTAATTCACCCCTCCACTTT
CDR3aa: CASSLAPGFNSPLHF

j_gene: TRBJ1-2
d_gene: NA
abundance: NA
v_gene: TRBV6-2/TRBV6-3
CDR3nt: TGTGCCAGCAGTTACTCCGGAAACTATGGCTACACCTTC
CDR3aa: CASSYSGNYGYTF

j_gene: TRBJ1-2
d_gene: TRBD1
abundance: NA
v_gene: TRBV7-9
CDR3nt: TGTGCCAGCGAGGGGGCGAAGGATGGCTACACCTTC
CDR3aa: CASEGAKDGYTF

j_gene: TRBJ2-2
d_gene: TRBD1
abundance: few
v_gene: TRBV5-8
CDR3nt: TGTGCCAGCAGCCCCAGACCGGGACAGGGGAACACCGGGGAGCTGTTTTTT
CDR3aa: CASSPRPGQGNTGELFF

j_gene: TRBJ1-2
d_gene: NA
abundance: few
v_gene: TRBV11-2
CDR3nt: TGTGCCAGCAGCTTAGAGCCCGGGACGTCCTATGGCTACACCTTC
CDR3aa: CASSLEPGTSYGYTF

j_gene: TRBJ2-7
d_gene: NA
abundance: NA
v_gene: TRBV19
CDR3nt: TGTGCCAGTAGTGTCGGGGACCACTCCTACGAGCAGTACTTC
CDR3aa: CASSVGDHSYEQYF

j_gene: TRBJ2-1
d_gene: TRBD2
abundance: NA
v_gene: TRBV27
CDR3nt: TGTGCCAGCAGTTCTCGTCCCGGGACTAGCGGGAGGGGCAATGAGCAGTTCTTC
CDR3aa: CASSSRPGTSGRGNEQFF

j_gene: TRBJ2-7
d_gene: NA
abundance: NA
v_gene: TRBV10-3
CDR3nt: TGTGCCATCAGTGACGGCTACGAGCAGTACTTC
CDR3aa: CAISDGYEQYF

j_gene: TRBJ2-7
d_gene: TRBD2
abundance: NA
v_gene: TRBV4-2
CDR3nt: TGTGCCAGCAGCCAAAGAAGCGGGGAATGGGTCGAGCAGTACTTC
CDR3aa: CASSQRSGEWVEQYF